This T cell receptor beta chain was retrieved from a study of T cell responses to AZD1222 COVID-19 vaccine. Study outcomes and limitations: At 160-218 and 743-854, vaccine-associated CD4 TCRs were dominant, and they spanned spike.

In regard to this clone: Its antigen is unknown.

Germline lookup yields CDR1 LGHDT and CDR2 YNNKEL (reference sequence). Trimming cost V 0 bases and J 4 bases; bases outside gene matches: 3. The CDR3 is 15 residues long. Repertoires were generated with immunoSEQ multiplex PCR, while TCRdb's copy carries only in-frame clones and drops some. The data contain more than 150,000 clones, approximately 94% of them singletons. V and J are TRBV3-1 (or the pseudogene TRBV3-2) and TRBJ2-1; 7 bases line up with TRBD2. The clonotype originates from an adult in good health. The starting material was peripheral blood, obtained on day 0 of AZD1222 vaccination. The DNA of the CDR3 is TGTGCCAGCAGCCAAGACCTAGCGGAGTACAATGAGCAGTTCTTC. Its protein is CASSQDLAEYNEQFF.